This passage covers 22 T cell receptor beta chains from one sample sequenced in a study of shared clonotypes between healthy human individuals. Assay used: immunoSEQ multiplex PCR; TCRdb lists only in-frame clones, some missing. The sample lists about a million clones; about 75% were seen once. Sample: memory CD4+ T cells sorted from blood. Subset here: CD45RA-negative fraction. The receptors here all came from a man aged 18 to 30 in good health.

The chain is built from TRBV29-1 and TRBJ1-1; 12 positions agree with TRBD1. The CDR3 runs 17 residues. Germline-derived CDR1 and CDR2 are SQVTM and ANQGSEA. V trimming: 3 bases; J trimming: 1 base; junction bases outside the gene matches: 9. The CDR3 region is CSVELGTGGLGNTEAFF. CDR3 sequence (DNA): TGCAGCGTTGAGTTGGGGACAGGGGGCCTCGGGAACACTGAAGCTTTCTTT.

This chain joins TRBV5-5 and TRBJ1-2; 12 positions match TRBD1. Losses at the gene ends were 5 bases for V and 7 bases for J; bases not matched to a gene: 9. The germline CDR1 and CDR2 sequences are SGHKS and YYEKEE (reference sequence). There are 15 residues in the CDR3. For the CDR3, the DNA is TGTGCCAGCAGTTCGCCGGGACAGGGGGCGTTTGGCTACACCTTC. Protein product: CASSSPGQGAFGYTF.

This chain connects TRBV6-1 to TRBJ2-3; D uncertain. There are 13 residues in the CDR3. The germline V and J ends were trimmed by 7 bases and 4 bases, with 12 bases remaining between them. Germline CDR1 reads MNHNS; CDR2 reads SASEGT. The CDR3 loop reads CASNGPRSDTQYF. As DNA, the CDR3 is TGTGCCAGCAACGGGCCTCGATCAGATACGCAGTATTTT.

This chain links TRBV15 with TRBJ2-7, with D unclear. V was trimmed by 5 bases and J by 5 bases, leaving 13 bases between them. The CDR3 extends over 13 amino acids. Germline-derived CDR1 and CDR2 are LNHNV and YYDKDF (reference sequence). The CDR3 protein is CATSFLVGNEQYF. DNA for the CDR3: TGTGCCACCAGCTTCCTAGTGGGGAACGAGCAGTACTTC.

This chain links TRBV10-3 with TRBJ1-1; no clear D. This CDR3 is 12 amino acids long. The V gene lost 0 bases and the J gene lost 7 bases, with 6 bases spanning the gap. CDR1 ENHRY and CDR2 SYGVKD come from the germline V gene. CDR3 loop: CAISESTLEAFF. The CDR3 DNA reads as TGTGCCATCAGTGAGTCGACACTTGAAGCTTTCTTT.

The DNA for the CDR3 is TGTGCCAGCAGCTTCGGGCAGGGGGCCCATATAGGGGAAAAACTGTTTTTT. As protein: CASSFGQGAHIGEKLFF. V gene TRBV7-6 combines with J gene TRBJ1-4; 8 bases fit TRBD1. This CDR3 has 17 residues. V trimming: 3 bases; J trimming: 8 bases; junction bases outside the gene matches: 14. The germline V gene encodes CDR1 SGHVS and CDR2 FNYEAQ.

The CDR3 sequence is CASSTNNRGTEQYF. DNA of the CDR3: TGTGCCAGTAGTACGAATAACAGGGGGACCGAGCAGTACTTC. The V and J genes are TRBV19 and TRBJ2-7; 8 nucleotides line up with TRBD1. The germline V gene encodes CDR1 LNHDA and CDR2 SQIVND (reference sequence). V dropped 4 bases and J dropped 6; count of bases not matched to a gene: 8. The CDR3 is 14 residues long. The full variable domain, rest sourced from reference TRBV19 and TRBJ2-7, is DGGITQSPKYLFRKEGQNVTLSCEQNLNHDAMYWYRQDPGQGLRLIYYSQIVNDFQKGDIAEGYSVSREKKESFPLTVTSAQKNPTAFYLCASSTNNRGTEQYFGPGTRLTVT.

J is TRBJ2-7 and V is TRBV30; D ambiguous. Deletions cut 0 bases from V and 9 bases from J, with 15 bases between. The CDR3 has 13 amino acids. Looked up from germline, CDR1 is GTSNPN and CDR2 is SVGIG (reference sequence). The CDR3 coding sequence is TGTGCCTGGAGTGTACCCTTGGGGTTGTGGCAGTACTTC. This translates into CAWSVPLGLWQYF.

The V and J genes are TRBV10-2 and TRBJ1-5; 9 bases map to TRBD1. Trimming at V came to 6 bases and at J to 7 bases, leaving 7 bases not matched to a gene. The CDR3 sequence is 14 residues long. In germline, CDR1 is WSHSY, CDR2 SAAADI. This CDR3 reads CASSPGTGNQPQHF. CDR3 DNA sequence: TGCGCCAGCAGCCCCGGGACAGGGAACCAGCCCCAGCATTTT.

The V gene is TRBV30, the J gene TRBJ1-2; 7 nucleotides match TRBD1. CDR1 is GTSNPN and CDR2 is SVGIG in the germline V gene (reference sequence). This CDR3 comprises 13 residues. V was clipped by 1 base and J by 4 bases; unmatched bases: 3. The DNA for the CDR3 is TGTGCCTGGAGTGCCAGACAGGGCTATGGCTACACCTTC. This gives the protein CAWSARQGYGYTF. Combining the CDR3 with reference TRBV30 and TRBJ1-2 gives the whole variable domain SQTIHQWPATLVQPVGSPLSLECTVEGTSNPNLYWYRQAAGRGLQLLFYSVGIGQISSEVPQNLSASRPQDRQFILSSKKLLLSDSGFYLCAWSARQGYGYTFGSGTRLTVV.

This clone occurred a few times. V usage is TRBV11-2 and J usage is TRBJ2-3; TRBD2 agrees at 8 bases. Germline assignment: CDR1 SGHAT and CDR2 FQNNGV. The CDR3 extends over 18 amino acids. The trim removed 6 bases at V and 0 bases at J, leaving 14 bases unmatched. CDR3 coding DNA: TGTGCCAGCAGTTTTACGATTTGGACTAGCTTTAGCACAGATACGCAGTATTTT. It yields the protein CASSFTIWTSFSTDTQYF. Complete variable domain (other parts from reference TRBV11-2 and TRBJ2-3): EAGVAQSPRYKIIEKRQSVAFWCNPISGHATLYWYQQILGQGPKLLIQFQNNGVVDDSQLPKDRFSAERLKGVDSTLKIQPAKLEDSAVYLCASSFTIWTSFSTDTQYFGPGTRLTVL.

The gene calls are TRBV6-4 and TRBJ1-2; D gene unclear. The length of the CDR3 is 14 residues. Deletions cut 4 bases from V and 0 bases from J, with 9 bases between. CDR1 and CDR2 (germline): MRHNA, SNTAGT. CDR3 protein: CASSVTLSNYGYTF. DNA for the CDR3: TGTGCCAGCAGTGTCACTCTTTCTAACTATGGCTACACCTTC.

This chain uses TRBV29-1 with TRBJ2-7; 10 nucleotides align to TRBD1. The CDR3 has 14 amino acids. V was pared by 5 bases and J by 4 bases, with 8 bases of the junction left unmatched. Germline V gene sequence: CDR1 SQVTM, CDR2 ANQGSEA. Here the CDR3 reads CSVSTGGRGYEQYF. CDR3 in DNA: TGCAGCGTTTCGACAGGGGGCAGGGGATACGAGCAGTACTTC.

This clone turned up a few times. The CDR3 spells CASSEWRRGWNEQFF. The DNA of the CDR3 is TGTGCCAGCAGTGAATGGCGTAGAGGTTGGAATGAGCAGTTCTTC. The chain employs TRBV6-1 and TRBJ2-1; D remains unclear. Trimming left V 2 bases short and J 7 bases short, with 15 bases between. The CDR3 is 15 amino acids. Germline V lookup: CDR1 MNHNS, CDR2 SASEGT.

The rearrangement uses TRBV5-5 and TRBJ2-3, with D unresolved. Germline V gene data show CDR1 as SGHKS and CDR2 as YYEKEE (reference sequence). There are 12 residues in the CDR3. The V gene lost 4 bases and the J gene lost 9 bases, with 12 bases spanning the gap. The CDR3 protein is CASSQGGETQYF. CDR3 DNA: TGTGCCAGCAGCCAAGGTGGGGAAACGCAGTATTTT.

The chain is built from TRBV2 and TRBJ2-7; tentative D call: TRBD1 (6 bases). This CDR3 has 15 amino acids. The germline V gene has CDR1 SNHLY and CDR2 FYNNEI. V was cut by 5 bases and J by 3 bases, with 17 bases left in between. CDR3 protein: CASSRIRDKNYEQYF. As DNA, the CDR3 is TGTGCCAGCAGTCGAATCCGGGACAAGAACTACGAGCAGTACTTC. The full variable domain, with the rest looked up from reference TRBV2 and TRBJ2-7, is EPEVTQTPSHQVTQMGQEVILRCVPISNHLYFYWYRQILGQKVEFLVSFYNNEISEKSEIFDDQFSVERPDGSNFTLKIRSTKLEDSAMYFCASSRIRDKNYEQYFGPGTRLTVT.

The chain uses TRBV27 and TRBJ2-3; D may be TRBD2 (5 bases). CDR1 and CDR2 (germline): MNHEY, SMNVEV (reference sequence). CDR3 length: 13 residues. V gave up 7 bases and J gave up 4 bases, with 12 bases separating them. In DNA form, the CDR3 reads TGTGCCAGCACTCGCCGGGGTTCAGATACGCAGTATTTT. As protein: CASTRRGSDTQYF.

This clone was detected only a few times. The V and J genes are TRBV14 and TRBJ2-7; D ambiguous. The CDR3 covers 11 residues. V gave up 4 bases and J gave up 3 bases, with 4 bases separating them. CDR1 is SGHDN and CDR2 is FVKESK in the germline V gene. DNA for the CDR3: TGTGCCAGCAGCCTCCACTACGAGCAGTACTTC. This sequence encodes CASSLHYEQYF.

The J gene is TRBJ1-4, the V gene TRBV6-1, with D hard to call. The CDR3 sequence is 14 residues long. Per the germline V gene, CDR1 is MNHNS and CDR2 is SASEGT. V was cut by 8 bases and J by 7 bases, with 17 bases left in between. CDR3 region: CASSGGRTGEKLFF. CDR3 nucleotide sequence: TGTGCCAGCTCAGGAGGTAGGACGGGTGAAAAACTGTTTTTT.

The gene calls are TRBV7-8 and TRBJ2-3; tentative D call: TRBD2 (5 bases). Germline V gene lookup returns CDR1 SGHVS and CDR2 FQNEAQ. V lost 5 bases and J lost 3, with 12 bases in between. The CDR3 covers 14 residues. CDR3 region: CASSQIRGTDTQYF. In DNA, the CDR3 is TGTGCCAGCAGCCAAATCCGGGGAACAGATACGCAGTATTTT.

Remarks on this clone: Other nucleotide sequences in the sample specify the same CDR3. V usage is TRBV18 and J usage is TRBJ1-1, with TRBD1 as a possible D gene (5 bases). The germline gives CDR1 KGHSH, CDR2 LQKENI. V lost 3 bases and J 1 base, leaving 9 bases between the germline ends. This CDR3 comprises 14 residues. The CDR3 DNA follows: TGTGCCAGCTCACCCGGGACGGCGAACACTGAAGCTTTCTTT. Protein: CASSPGTANTEAFF.

The V and J genes are TRBV30 and TRBJ1-6; D unclear. Germline loops: CDR1 GTSNPN, CDR2 SVGIG (reference sequence). The V end lost 8 bases, the J end lost 0 bases, and 14 bases lay between the germline ends. The CDR3 runs to 15 residues. CDR3 in amino acids: CAGKKWSSYNSPLHF. For the CDR3, the DNA is TGTGCCGGAAAAAAATGGAGCTCCTATAATTCACCCCTCCACTTT.